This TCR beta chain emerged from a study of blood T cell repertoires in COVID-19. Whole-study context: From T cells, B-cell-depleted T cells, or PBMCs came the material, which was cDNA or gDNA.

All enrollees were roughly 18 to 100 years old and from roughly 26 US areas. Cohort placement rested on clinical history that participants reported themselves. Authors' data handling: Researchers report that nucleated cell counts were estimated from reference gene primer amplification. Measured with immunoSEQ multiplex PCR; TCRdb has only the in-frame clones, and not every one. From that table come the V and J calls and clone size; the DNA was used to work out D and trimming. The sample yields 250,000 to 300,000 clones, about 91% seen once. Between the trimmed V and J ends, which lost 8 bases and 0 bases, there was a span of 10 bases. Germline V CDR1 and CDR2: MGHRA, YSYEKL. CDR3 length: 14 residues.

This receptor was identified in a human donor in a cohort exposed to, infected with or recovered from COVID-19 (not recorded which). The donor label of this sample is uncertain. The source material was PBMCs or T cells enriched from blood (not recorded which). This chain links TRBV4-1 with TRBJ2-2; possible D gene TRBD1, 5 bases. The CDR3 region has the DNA TGCGCCAGCTCTGACAGACCGAACACCGGGGAGCTGTTTTTT. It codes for CASSDRPNTGELFF.